This is a list of T cell receptor beta chains from one sample in a study of identical twins. Via MiXCR, TCRdb re-called the 5' RACE reads, giving one row per CDR3 protein. The sample holds hundreds of thousands of distinct CDR3 sequences, around 5.7% seen once. The sample taken for sequencing was naive T cells sorted from blood. The receptors stem from a man younger than 35 in good health. Both conserved end residues are part of each CDR3. Fields, in order: D gene, V gene, clone size, J gene, CDR3 protein, CDR3 DNA. D genes are given only for firm matches. Rows may omit the clone size; those that give it use once, few, many or a size class.

D gene: TRBD2
V gene: TRBV7-3
clone size: many
J gene: TRBJ2-3
CDR3 protein: CASSPSGRTDTQYF
CDR3 DNA: TGTGCCAGCAGCCCTAGCGGGAGGACAGATACGCAGTATTTT

D gene: TRBD1
V gene: TRBV20-1
clone size: many
J gene: TRBJ2-3
CDR3 protein: CSATDRESSTDTQYF
CDR3 DNA: TGCAGTGCTACCGACAGGGAATCTAGCACAGATACGCAGTATTTT

D gene: -
V gene: TRBV7-9
clone size: many
J gene: TRBJ1-1
CDR3 protein: CASSFLNTEAFF
CDR3 DNA: TGTGCCAGCAGCTTTCTGAACACTGAAGCTTTCTTT

D gene: -
V gene: TRBV5-1
clone size: -
J gene: TRBJ2-5
CDR3 protein: CASSLDYTQETQYF
CDR3 DNA: TGCGCCAGCAGCTTGGACTATACCCAAGAGACCCAGTACTTC

D gene: -
V gene: TRBV6-2/TRBV6-3
clone size: -
J gene: TRBJ2-5
CDR3 protein: CASSYVRREGLRETQYF
CDR3 DNA: TGTGCCAGCAGTTACGTGAGGCGGGAAGGTCTGAGAGAGACCCAGTACTTC

D gene: TRBD1
V gene: TRBV29-1
clone size: few
J gene: TRBJ2-3
CDR3 protein: CSARDRALVDTQYF
CDR3 DNA: TGCAGCGCGCGGGACAGGGCTTTGGTAGATACGCAGTATTTT

D gene: TRBD2
V gene: TRBV29-1
clone size: many
J gene: TRBJ2-1
CDR3 protein: CSPRLAGDGEQFF
CDR3 DNA: TGCAGCCCCAGGCTAGCGGGAGATGGTGAGCAGTTCTTC

D gene: -
V gene: TRBV10-3
clone size: few
J gene: TRBJ2-5
CDR3 protein: CAIRRDQGIEETQYF
CDR3 DNA: TGTGCCATCAGGAGAGACCAGGGGATTGAAGAGACCCAGTACTTC

D gene: -
V gene: TRBV29-1
clone size: many
J gene: TRBJ2-5
CDR3 protein: CSVRGSETQYF
CDR3 DNA: TGCAGCGTTCGCGGAAGCGAGACCCAGTACTTC

D gene: -
V gene: TRBV6-5
clone size: many
J gene: TRBJ2-7
CDR3 protein: CASSYTDSLYEQYF
CDR3 DNA: TGTGCCAGCAGTTACACTGACAGCCTCTACGAGCAGTACTTC

D gene: -
V gene: TRBV30
clone size: few
J gene: TRBJ2-7
CDR3 protein: CAWSWGGGWSEQYF
CDR3 DNA: TGTGCCTGGAGTTGGGGTGGCGGTTGGTCCGAGCAGTACTTC

D gene: TRBD2
V gene: TRBV5-1
clone size: -
J gene: TRBJ2-3
CDR3 protein: CASSLRGLEGDTQYF
CDR3 DNA: TGCGCCAGCAGCTTGAGGGGACTAGAGGGAGATACGCAGTATTTT

D gene: TRBD2
V gene: TRBV12-3/TRBV12-4
clone size: many
J gene: TRBJ2-3
CDR3 protein: CASSRLAGVVTQYF
CDR3 DNA: TGTGCCAGCAGTCGACTAGCGGGAGTAGTTACGCAGTATTTT

D gene: TRBD1
V gene: TRBV5-1
clone size: few
J gene: TRBJ2-2
CDR3 protein: CASRNPGQGTGLNTGELFF
CDR3 DNA: TGCGCCAGCAGAAACCCGGGACAGGGAACGGGGTTGAACACCGGGGAGCTGTTTTTT

D gene: TRBD1
V gene: TRBV7-9
clone size: many
J gene: TRBJ1-4
CDR3 protein: CASSFGQGATNEKLFF
CDR3 DNA: TGTGCCAGCAGCTTTGGACAGGGGGCAACTAATGAAAAACTGTTTTTT

D gene: -
V gene: TRBV7-8
clone size: few
J gene: TRBJ2-3
CDR3 protein: CASSGTGESTDTQYF
CDR3 DNA: TGTGCCAGCAGCGGCACGGGAGAGAGCACAGATACGCAGTATTTT

D gene: -
V gene: TRBV5-5
clone size: -
J gene: TRBJ1-5
CDR3 protein: CASSLGGALQPQHF
CDR3 DNA: TGTGCCAGCAGCTTGGGGGGGGCGTTACAGCCCCAGCATTTT

D gene: -
V gene: TRBV12-3/TRBV12-4
clone size: many
J gene: TRBJ2-5
CDR3 protein: CASSLALAQTQYF
CDR3 DNA: TGTGCCAGCAGTTTAGCGCTCGCCCAGACCCAGTACTTC

D gene: TRBD1
V gene: TRBV6-2/TRBV6-3
clone size: few
J gene: TRBJ1-2
CDR3 protein: CASSNRQGWSYGYTF
CDR3 DNA: TGTGCCAGCAGTAACCGACAGGGCTGGAGCTATGGCTACACCTTC

D gene: -
V gene: TRBV5-1
clone size: many
J gene: TRBJ2-3
CDR3 protein: CASSLAINRGTDTQYF
CDR3 DNA: TGCGCCAGCAGCTTGGCTATTAATAGGGGCACAGATACGCAGTATTTT

D gene: TRBD1
V gene: TRBV5-1
clone size: -
J gene: TRBJ2-3
CDR3 protein: CASSLARDRATDTQYF
CDR3 DNA: TGCGCCAGCAGCTTGGCCCGGGACAGGGCTACAGATACGCAGTATTTT

D gene: -
V gene: TRBV7-2
clone size: many
J gene: TRBJ2-5
CDR3 protein: CASRITMGTQYF
CDR3 DNA: TGTGCCAGCAGGATTACAATGGGGACCCAGTACTTC

D gene: TRBD2
V gene: TRBV7-7
clone size: -
J gene: TRBJ2-2
CDR3 protein: CASSPGGLTGELFF
CDR3 DNA: TGTGCCAGCAGCCCGGGGGGGCTTACCGGGGAGCTGTTTTTT

D gene: -
V gene: TRBV28
clone size: many
J gene: TRBJ2-1
CDR3 protein: CASSGLHQFF
CDR3 DNA: TGTGCCAGCAGTGGGCTACACCAGTTCTTC

D gene: -
V gene: TRBV7-8
clone size: -
J gene: TRBJ2-7
CDR3 protein: CASSLHRAYEQYF
CDR3 DNA: TGTGCCAGCAGCTTACACAGAGCCTACGAGCAGTACTTC